One TCR beta chain is described in this entry. This record comes from a study of T cell changes during pregnancy in multiple sclerosis. The table came from immunoSEQ multiplex PCR; TCRdb's copy has only in-frame clones and leaves some out. Altogether approximately 52,000 clones are present, 85% to 95% being singletons, with the ten largest covering under 0.3%. Per germline, CDR1 SGDLS and CDR2 YYNGEE. The CDR3 runs 15 residues. V was clipped by 4 bases and J by 4 bases; unmatched bases: 9. The starting material was CD4+ T cells from peripheral blood mononuclear cells, obtained in the third trimester of pregnancy. The rearrangement links TRBV9 to TRBJ1-1; TRBD1 matches at 8 bases. The sequence came from a female donor with multiple sclerosis, enrolled in a pregnancy study. This chain's CDR3 is CASSPRQGMGTEAFF. CDR3 nucleotides: TGTGCCAGCAGCCCCCGACAGGGGATGGGCACTGAAGCTTTCTTT.